In its sample, the clone carrying this T cell receptor beta chain was seen once. The sample belongs to a study of T cells in narcolepsy. The V and J ends lost 0 bases and 11 bases respectively, with 22 bases between them. Looked up from germline, CDR1 is MGHRA and CDR2 is YSYEKL. The CDR3 sequence is 16 residues long. The repertoire was sequenced with immunoSEQ multiplex PCR; TCRdb's copy has only in-frame clones and lacks some. The sample lists tens of thousands of clones; about four fifths were seen once. This chain joins TRBV4-1 and TRBJ2-5; D perhaps matches TRBD2 (5 bases). The specimen sequenced was CD45RA- memory CD4+ T cells from PBMCs. This receptor was identified in a human donor with narcolepsy. The CDR3 here is CASSQELSLQVGEQYF. CDR3 sequence (DNA): TGCGCCAGCAGCCAAGAGCTCTCGTTACAAGTGGGAGAGCAGTACTTC.